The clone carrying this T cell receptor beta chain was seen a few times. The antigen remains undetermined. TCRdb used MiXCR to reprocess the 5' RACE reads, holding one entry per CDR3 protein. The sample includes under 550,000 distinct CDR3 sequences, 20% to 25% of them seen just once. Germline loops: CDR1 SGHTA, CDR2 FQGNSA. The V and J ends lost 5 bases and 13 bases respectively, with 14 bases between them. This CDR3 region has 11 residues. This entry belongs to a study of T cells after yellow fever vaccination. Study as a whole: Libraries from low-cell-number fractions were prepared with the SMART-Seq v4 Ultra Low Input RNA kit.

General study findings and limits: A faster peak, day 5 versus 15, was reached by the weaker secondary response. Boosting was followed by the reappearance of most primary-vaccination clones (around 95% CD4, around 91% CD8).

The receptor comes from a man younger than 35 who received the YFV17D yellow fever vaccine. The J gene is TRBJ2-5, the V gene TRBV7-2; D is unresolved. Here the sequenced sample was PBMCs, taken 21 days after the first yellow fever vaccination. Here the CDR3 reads CASSVGPSRYF. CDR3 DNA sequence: TGTGCCAGCAGCGTGGGCCCATCCCGGTACTTC.